These 32 T cell receptor beta chains were all obtained from the same sample, sequenced in a study of regulatory T cells in long-lasting Graves disease. Relying on iRepertoire HTBI primers and Arm-PCR of CDR3 regions, the team built TCR beta libraries. TCRdb recomputed calls from the multiplex PCR reads with MiXCR, one row per CDR3 protein. The sample lists roughly 350,000 distinct CDR3 sequences, about a sixth occurring once. Time point reported: newly diagnosed GD, antithyroid drugs for less than 3 months. RNA extracted from PBMCs served as the sequencing template. This sample also appeared in a second study, on T cells in Graves' hyperthyroidism and ophthalmopathy.

This specimen consisted of peripheral blood mononuclear cells (PBMCs), obtained at new diagnosis, from a patient treated with antithyroid drugs. These receptors were collected from a woman aged 18-30 years with Graves disease.

This clonotype was observed at least ten times. V and J are TRBV7-2 and TRBJ2-1; no clear D gene. Germline CDR1 reads SGHTA; CDR2 reads FQGNSA. Trimming shortened V by 3 bases and J by 9 bases, and 9 bases separated the two germline ends. The CDR3 totals 12 residues. The CDR3 spells CASSFASGEQFF. The CDR3 nucleotides read TGTGCCAGCAGCTTCGCTAGTGGTGAGCAGTTCTTC.

As regards this clonotype: This clone may be a read error of a much larger clone one base away. The chain couples TRBV12-3 or TRBV12-4 to TRBJ2-7; 9 bases agree with TRBD2. This CDR3 is 11 amino acids long. For the CDR3, the DNA is TGTGCCAGCAGTCGGAGCGGGAGGCAGCACTTC. Translation: CASSRSGRQHF.

The chain is built from TRBV7-9 and TRBJ1-5; D gene unclear. V lost 4 bases to trimming and J lost 2 bases, with 12 bases between them. The CDR3 has 15 amino acids. Per the germline V gene, CDR1 is SEHNR and CDR2 is FQNEAQ (reference sequence). This CDR3 is CASSSIGPGNQPQHF. In DNA, the CDR3 is TGTGCCAGCAGCTCGATAGGACCGGGCAATCAGCCCCAGCATTTT. Variable domain in full (rest from reference TRBV7-9 and TRBJ1-5): DTGVSQNPRHKITKRGQNVTFRCDPISEHNRLYWYRQTLGQGPEFLTYFQNEAQLEKSRLLSDRFSAERPKGSFSTLEIQRTEQGDSAMYLCASSSIGPGNQPQHFGDGTRLSIL.

This chain connects TRBV24-1 to TRBJ2-5; D ambiguous. The CDR3 is 14 amino acids. Trimming pared 1 base from V and 3 bases from J, leaving 8 bases between. Per the germline V gene, CDR1 is KGHDR and CDR2 is SFDVKD. This CDR3 reads CATSDLGKKETQYF. The CDR3 region has the DNA TGTGCCACCAGTGATTTAGGCAAGAAAGAGACCCAGTACTTC.

The chain recombines TRBV19 with TRBJ1-1, with 7 bases that match TRBD1. Germline V gene lookup returns CDR1 LNHDA and CDR2 SQIVND (reference sequence). The CDR3 extends over 14 amino acids. V lost 6 bases and J lost 6; bases outside the gene matches: 10. CDR3 residues: CASSVEGRGAEAFF. The CDR3 DNA follows: TGTGCCAGTAGCGTGGAGGGCAGGGGGGCTGAAGCTTTCTTT.

This clonotype turned up a few times. The V and J genes are TRBV28 and TRBJ2-4; no clear D gene. V lost 6 bases to trimming and J lost 0 bases, with 24 bases between them. This CDR3 has 19 residues. Germline CDR1 MDHEN, CDR2 SYDVKM. The CDR3 sequence: CASSPSYLSRSLAKNIQYF. The CDR3 DNA sequence: TGTGCCAGCAGCCCCTCCTACCTTTCACGCTCCCTAGCCAAAAACATTCAGTACTTC. The complete variable domain, with remaining parts taken from reference TRBV28 and TRBJ2-4, reads DVKVTQSSRYLVKRTGEKVFLECVQDMDHENMFWYRQDPGLGLRLIYFSYDVKMKEKGDIPEGYSVSREKKERFSLILESASTNQTSMYLCASSPSYLSRSLAKNIQYFGAGTRLSVL.

This clonotype was detected ten times or more. The rearrangement joins TRBV3-1 to TRBJ2-3; 13 bases align to TRBD2. V dropped 1 base and J dropped 4; count of bases not matched to a gene: 5. In germline, CDR1 is LGHDT, CDR2 YNNKEL (reference sequence). This CDR3 comprises 17 residues. CDR3 amino acids: CASSQGAGLAGSDTQYF. CDR3 bases: TGTGCCAGCAGCCAAGGGGCGGGACTAGCGGGGTCAGATACGCAGTATTTT.

This clonotype was found many times. The genes are TRBV5-1 and TRBJ2-3; D might be TRBD2 (6 bases). V lost 6 bases to trimming and J lost 0 bases, with 14 bases between them. Germline values: CDR1 SGHRS, CDR2 YFSETQ. This CDR3 comprises 15 residues. The CDR3 bases are TGCGCCAGCACCATCGACGGGACTAGCACAGATACGCAGTATTTT. It is translated as CASTIDGTSTDTQYF.

In its sample, this clonotype was seen a few times. The CDR3 DNA reads TGTGCCAGTAGTATTGAGGGTGCCGGGGAGCTGTTTTTT. Translating it yields CASSIEGAGELFF. V is TRBV19 and J is TRBJ2-2, with D maybe TRBD2 (5 bases). This CDR3 is 13 amino acids long. Between the trimmed V and J ends, which lost 3 bases and 6 bases, there was a span of 8 bases. The germline V gene has CDR1 LNHDA and CDR2 SQIVND (reference sequence).

V usage is TRBV6-5 and J usage is TRBJ2-2; D is uncertain. The V end was cut by 4 bases, the J end by 2 bases, with 11 bases between. The CDR3 consists of 15 residues. Germline loops: CDR1 MNHEY, CDR2 SVGAGI. Here the CDR3 reads CASSFHSENTGELFF. The CDR3, as DNA: TGTGCCAGCAGTTTCCACAGCGAAAACACCGGGGAGCTGTTTTTT.

Only a few counts were recorded for this clonotype. The V and J genes are TRBV24-1 and TRBJ2-5; unclear D gene. The CDR3 extends over 16 amino acids. In germline, CDR1 is KGHDR, CDR2 SFDVKD. V was trimmed by 4 bases and J by 0 bases, leaving 14 bases between them. CDR3 in amino acids: CATSEGPRMYQETQYF. CDR3 sequence (DNA): TGTGCCACCAGTGAAGGACCGAGGATGTACCAAGAGACCCAGTACTTC.

This clonotype was counted ten times or more. The chain employs TRBV19 and TRBJ2-2; perhaps TRBD2 as D (6 bases). Looked up from germline, CDR1 is LNHDA and CDR2 is SQIVND (reference sequence). CDR3 length equals 15 residues. V was clipped by 5 bases and J by 0 bases, with 10 bases between them. The CDR3 protein is CASSAGFANTGELFF. DNA for the CDR3: TGTGCCAGTAGTGCGGGGTTCGCGAACACCGGGGAGCTGTTTTTT.

This clonotype has a count of ten or more. The genes are TRBV6-1 and TRBJ2-2; D is unclear. CDR1 is MNHNS, CDR2 SASEGT, per germline. The CDR3 length is 12 residues. Trimming took 6 bases from V and 1 from J, leaving 3 bases between them. The CDR3 nucleotides are TGTGCCAGCAGAGGGAACACCGGGGAGCTGTTTTTT. It codes for CASRGNTGELFF.

Of note for this clonotype: A much bigger clone sits one base away, suggesting this may be a read error. This chain joins TRBV7-3 and TRBJ2-5; D call uncertain. Germline CDR1 SGHTA, CDR2 FQGTGA. Trimming shortened V by 9 bases and J by 5 bases, and 16 bases separated the two germline ends. The CDR3 loop spans 13 amino acids. The CDR3 region has the DNA TGTGCCAGGAGCCCAGACATTGCCGAGACCCAGTACTTC. Amino acid sequence: CARSPDIAETQYF.

This clonotype was seen at least ten times. J is TRBJ2-1 and V is TRBV3-1; 15 nucleotides match TRBD2. This CDR3 spans 16 amino acids. Trimming removed 6 bases from V and 6 bases from J; junction bases left unmatched: 6. The germline V gene encodes CDR1 LGHDT and CDR2 YNNKEL (reference sequence). The CDR3 DNA follows: TGTGCCAGCAGGGTGGGACTAGCGGGAGGTCTCAATGAGCAGTTCTTC. It translates to CASRVGLAGGLNEQFF.

This clonotype was seen repeatedly, ten times or more. This chain joins TRBV20-1 and TRBJ2-3; possible D gene TRBD2, 5 bases. Germline V gene sequence: CDR1 DFQATT, CDR2 SNEGSKA (reference sequence). Trimming cost V 3 bases and J 0 bases, with 10 bases left between them. The CDR3 has 14 residues. The CDR3 coding sequence is TGCAGTGCTAGTCAGCAGCGGAGCACAGATACGCAGTATTTT. Translated, it gives CSASQQRSTDTQYF.

This clonotype occurred many times. The chain has TRBV6-5 and TRBJ2-5, with D maybe TRBD2 (6 bases). The germline gives CDR1 MNHEY, CDR2 SVGAGI. Trimming stripped 2 bases from V and 5 bases from J, with 9 bases between. CDR3 size: 13 residues. CDR3 region: CASSYPGRETQYF. CDR3 DNA: TGTGCCAGCAGTTACCCTGGGAGGGAGACCCAGTACTTC.

This clonotype was seen repeatedly, ten times or more. The chain recombines TRBV5-1 with TRBJ2-1, with D maybe TRBD2 (6 bases). V gave up 1 base and J gave up 2 bases, with 10 bases separating them. Germline CDR1 is SGHRS and CDR2 is YFSETQ. This CDR3 region has 15 residues. The CDR3 sequence: CASSLRGAAYNEQFF. CDR3 nucleotides: TGCGCCAGCAGCTTGCGCGGGGCCGCCTACAATGAGCAGTTCTTC.

Many counts were recorded for this clonotype. The J gene is TRBJ1-5, the V gene TRBV10-3; D uncertain. CDR1 is ENHRY, CDR2 SYGVKD, per germline. The CDR3 has 18 amino acids. Trimming stripped 2 bases from V and 1 base from J, with 18 bases between. CDR3 region: CAISEPPTGYKSNQPQHF. CDR3 in DNA: TGTGCCATCAGTGAGCCTCCTACGGGGTACAAGAGCAATCAGCCCCAGCATTTT.

This clonotype was counted only a few times. This chain joins TRBV6-1 and TRBJ1-2; a weak D match, TRBD1 (6 bases). Germline lookup yields CDR1 MNHNS and CDR2 SASEGT. The CDR3 runs to 14 residues. V was pared by 2 bases and J by 9 bases, with 16 bases between. CDR3 loop: CASSEKWQGTRYTF. CDR3 nucleotides: TGTGCCAGCAGTGAAAAGTGGCAGGGGACGCGCTACACCTTC.

The rearrangement uses TRBV28 and TRBJ1-1, with 9 bases lining up with TRBD1. In germline, CDR1 is MDHEN, CDR2 SYDVKM. Trimming removed 6 bases from V and 10 bases from J; junction bases left unmatched: 9. CDR3 size: 13 residues. CDR3: CASRTTGGLGAFF. CDR3 coding DNA: TGTGCCAGCAGAACCACAGGGGGCCTCGGAGCTTTCTTT.

This clonotype has ten or more counts. The chain combines TRBV6-1 with TRBJ2-5, with 9 bases fitting TRBD2. Germline trimming cut 5 bases from V and 5 bases from J; bases unmatched to any gene: 15. Looked up from germline, CDR1 is MNHNS and CDR2 is SASEGT. CDR3 size: 17 residues. CDR3 protein: CASSPADGSGSWETQYF. The CDR3 DNA is TGTGCCAGCAGTCCGGCGGATGGTAGCGGGAGCTGGGAGACCCAGTACTTC.

A few counts support this clonotype. This chain joins TRBV7-3 and TRBJ2-5; TRBD2 might be the D (7 bases). Germline V gene lookup returns CDR1 SGHTA and CDR2 FQGTGA. The CDR3 is made up of 15 amino acids. V dropped 5 bases and J dropped 5 bases, with 18 bases sitting between them. In DNA, the CDR3 is TGTGCCAGCAGCCCGACGAGGGGGGGTAGTGAGACCCAGTACTTC. It encodes CASSPTRGGSETQYF.

This chain uses TRBV27 with TRBJ2-1, with D tentatively TRBD2 (6 bases). Trimming took 8 bases from V and 8 from J, leaving 13 bases between them. Germline V gene lookup returns CDR1 MNHEY and CDR2 SMNVEV (reference sequence). CDR3 length: 12 residues. The CDR3 DNA reads as TGTGCCAGCTCGGGGGAGACGGATGAGCAGTTCTTC. Translation gives CASSGETDEQFF.

The V gene is TRBV2, the J gene TRBJ2-6; D is ambiguous. V lost 4 bases and J 0 bases, leaving 4 bases between the germline ends. CDR1 is SNHLY, CDR2 FYNNEI, per germline. CDR3 length equals 14 residues. CDR3 bases: TGTGCCAGCAGTGGGAACTCTGGGGCCAACGTCCTGACTTTC. Translation: CASSGNSGANVLTF.

This clonotype was recorded at least ten times. The J gene is TRBJ1-1, the V gene TRBV11-2; D is ambiguous. Germline CDR1 and CDR2: SGHAT and FQNNGV. The V end was cut by 3 bases, the J end by 6 bases, with 11 bases between. The CDR3 covers 13 residues. CDR3 in DNA: TGTGCCAGCAGCTTCAATACCTGGTCTGAAGCTTTCTTT. This codes for CASSFNTWSEAFF.

This chain uses TRBV12-3 or TRBV12-4 with TRBJ1-2, with D unclear. The CDR3 has 13 residues. V lost 8 bases and J 7 bases, leaving 17 bases between the germline ends. CDR3 DNA: TGTGCCAGCGGCTATCCGACAAGTCGTGGCTACACCTTC. Protein: CASGYPTSRGYTF.

This clonotype was observed a handful of times. V is TRBV6-2 or TRBV6-3 and J is TRBJ1-5; D is uncertain. There are 15 residues in the CDR3. Per the germline V gene, CDR1 is MNHEY and CDR2 is SVGEGT. Trimming shortened V by 0 bases and J by 6 bases, and 12 bases separated the two germline ends. The CDR3 protein is CASSYSWVRRQPQHF. The CDR3 DNA is TGTGCCAGCAGTTACTCGTGGGTGAGGCGTCAGCCCCAGCATTTT.

On this clonotype itself: The germline gene is not matched at one end of the junction; a read error may be the cause. The V call is TRBV2, the J call TRBJ1-1; D is possibly TRBD1 (5 bases). CDR1 SNHLY and CDR2 FYNNEI come from the germline V gene. The CDR3 totals 16 residues. The CDR3 DNA sequence: TGTGCCGGCAGTGAAAGGCAGGGAGGGTGGAACACTGAAGCTTTCTTT. It encodes CAGSERQGGWNTEAFF.

This clonotype occurred many times. This chain joins TRBV18 and TRBJ2-2, with 15 positions matching TRBD2. Germline-derived CDR1 and CDR2 are KGHSH and LQKENI. V dropped 6 bases and J dropped 1; count of bases not matched to a gene: 9. There are 19 residues in the CDR3. The CDR3 DNA follows: TGTGCCAGCTCGCTACTTGGACTAGCGGGAGGGCGGAACACCGGGGAGCTGTTTTTT. Translating gives CASSLLGLAGGRNTGELFF.

This sequence joins TRBV5-1 and TRBJ1-1; unclear D gene. V lost 5 bases and J lost 10, with 21 bases in between. Germline loops: CDR1 SGHRS, CDR2 YFSETQ. The CDR3 runs to 14 residues. CDR3 residues: CASRRVMVDGGAFF. DNA for the CDR3: TGCGCCAGCAGGCGGGTGATGGTCGACGGAGGAGCTTTCTTT.

This chain uses TRBV25-1 with TRBJ2-2, with TRBD2 as a possible D gene (6 bases). The CDR3 is 13 amino acids. CDR1 is MGHDK and CDR2 is SYGVNS in the germline V gene. With 2 bases removed from V and 11 bases from J, the gap between germline ends came to 12 bases. The CDR3 nucleotides are TGTGCCAGCAGTGAAGCCGGGGGAGTAGAGCTGTTTTTT. Translation: CASSEAGGVELFF.